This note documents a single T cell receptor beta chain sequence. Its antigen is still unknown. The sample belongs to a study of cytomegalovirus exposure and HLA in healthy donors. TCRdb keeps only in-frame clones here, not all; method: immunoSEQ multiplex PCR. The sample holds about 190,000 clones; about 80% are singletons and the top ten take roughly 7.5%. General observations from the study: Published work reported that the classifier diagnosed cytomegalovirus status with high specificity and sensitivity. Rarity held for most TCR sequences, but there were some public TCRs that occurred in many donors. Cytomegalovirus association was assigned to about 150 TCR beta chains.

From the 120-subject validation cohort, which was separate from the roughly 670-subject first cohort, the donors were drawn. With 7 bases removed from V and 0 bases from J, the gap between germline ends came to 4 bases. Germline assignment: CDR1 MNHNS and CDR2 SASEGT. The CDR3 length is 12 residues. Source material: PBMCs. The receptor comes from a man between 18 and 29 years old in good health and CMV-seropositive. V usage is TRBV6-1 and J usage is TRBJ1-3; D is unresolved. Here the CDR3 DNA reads TGTGCCAGCACCTCCTCTGGAAACACCATATATTTT. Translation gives CASTSSGNTIYF.